The rows below give T cell receptor beta chains drawn from one sample of a study of T cells in Graves' hyperthyroidism and ophthalmopathy. Via MiXCR, TCRdb re-called the multiplex PCR reads, giving one row per CDR3 protein. The sample has a few hundred thousand distinct CDR3 sequences, under 20% seen once. Material for sequencing was blood. These receptors all stem from a woman aged 18-29 years with Graves' ophthalmopathy. CDR3s include the opening cysteine and the closing phenylalanine or tryptophan. Fields, in order: D gene, V gene, J gene, clone size, CDR3 DNA, CDR3 protein. The D gene is left open where the match is weak. Size tells how often a clone was seen (once, few, many) or the class of an expanded clone, and some rows leave it out.

D gene: TRBD1
V gene: TRBV6-5
J gene: TRBJ2-7
clone size: many
CDR3 DNA: TGTGCCAGCAGTTACTCCATTGGGACAGGGGGCTACGAGCAGTACTTC
CDR3 protein: CASSYSIGTGGYEQYF

D gene: TRBD2
V gene: TRBV9
J gene: TRBJ2-3
clone size: .
CDR3 DNA: TGTGCCAGCAGCGCACGGGGGGGCATTGATACGCAGTATTTT
CDR3 protein: CASSARGGIDTQYF

D gene: TRBD1
V gene: TRBV6-1
J gene: TRBJ2-7
clone size: many
CDR3 DNA: TGTGCCAGCAGTGAATTAAGGGACAGCCCCTACGAGCAGTACTTC
CDR3 protein: CASSELRDSPYEQYF

D gene: .
V gene: TRBV7-3
J gene: TRBJ2-2
clone size: .
CDR3 DNA: TGTGCCAGCAGCCCCACACTGAACACCGGGGAGCTGTTTTTT
CDR3 protein: CASSPTLNTGELFF

D gene: .
V gene: TRBV5-4
J gene: TRBJ2-3
clone size: few
CDR3 DNA: TGTGCCAGCAGTTCACTAGCCGCTAGCACAGATACGCAGTATTTT
CDR3 protein: CASSSLAASTDTQYF

D gene: .
V gene: TRBV30
J gene: TRBJ1-2
clone size: .
CDR3 DNA: TGTGCCTGGAGTGGGGTGTCGGATGGCTACACCTTC
CDR3 protein: CAWSGVSDGYTF

D gene: .
V gene: TRBV2
J gene: TRBJ1-3
clone size: few
CDR3 DNA: TGTGCCAGCAGTGAAGACAGGGACACTGGAAACACCATATATTTT
CDR3 protein: CASSEDRDTGNTIYF

D gene: .
V gene: TRBV7-9
J gene: TRBJ1-2
clone size: .
CDR3 DNA: TGTGCCAGCAGCTTAGCGGGCTGGCAGACAGGTAACTATGGCTACACCTTC
CDR3 protein: CASSLAGWQTGNYGYTF

D gene: .
V gene: TRBV28
J gene: TRBJ1-5
clone size: many
CDR3 DNA: TGTGCCAGCAGATTCACCAGGGGAGGTAGCAATCAGCCCCAGCATTTT
CDR3 protein: CASRFTRGGSNQPQHF

D gene: .
V gene: TRBV7-7
J gene: TRBJ1-4
clone size: many
CDR3 DNA: TGTGCTAGCAGCCCCGGGCCACCAACTAATGAAAAACTGTTTTTT
CDR3 protein: CASSPGPPTNEKLFF

D gene: TRBD2
V gene: TRBV7-9
J gene: TRBJ2-3
clone size: many
CDR3 DNA: TGTGCCAGCAGCTTAAAAAGGTGGGGGACTAGCGGGACAGATACGCAGTATTTT
CDR3 protein: CASSLKRWGTSGTDTQYF

D gene: TRBD1
V gene: TRBV27
J gene: TRBJ1-2
clone size: few
CDR3 DNA: TGTGCCAGCAGTCCGGGACAGGGTCTTTTCCCTAACTATGGCTACACCTTC
CDR3 protein: CASSPGQGLFPNYGYTF

D gene: .
V gene: TRBV28
J gene: TRBJ1-2
clone size: many
CDR3 DNA: TGTGCCAGCAACATAGCGCAGGGGTATGGCTACACCTTC
CDR3 protein: CASNIAQGYGYTF

D gene: .
V gene: TRBV3-1
J gene: TRBJ1-1
clone size: many
CDR3 DNA: TGTGCCAGCAGCCATGGGGGGGCTGAAGCTTTCTTT
CDR3 protein: CASSHGGAEAFF

D gene: .
V gene: TRBV20-1
J gene: TRBJ2-7
clone size: many
CDR3 DNA: TGCAGTGCTAGAGAGCTACGCGAGCAGTACTTC
CDR3 protein: CSARELREQYF

D gene: .
V gene: TRBV7-2
J gene: TRBJ2-7
clone size: many
CDR3 DNA: TGTGCCAGCAGCTTACCGGGACGGCCCTACGAGCAGTACTTC
CDR3 protein: CASSLPGRPYEQYF

D gene: .
V gene: TRBV4-1
J gene: TRBJ2-1
clone size: .
CDR3 DNA: TGCGCCAGCAGCCCGAGCTCCGGGGCCGAAGAGCAGTTCTTC
CDR3 protein: CASSPSSGAEEQFF

D gene: .
V gene: TRBV6-1
J gene: TRBJ2-2
clone size: .
CDR3 DNA: TGTGCCAGCAGAAGGGCAGACGGGGAGCTGTTTTTT
CDR3 protein: CASRRADGELFF

D gene: .
V gene: TRBV11-2
J gene: TRBJ1-2
clone size: many
CDR3 DNA: TGTGCCAGCAGCTTAGTGGGACACGGTGGCTACACCTTC
CDR3 protein: CASSLVGHGGYTF

D gene: TRBD2
V gene: TRBV4-2
J gene: TRBJ2-1
clone size: .
CDR3 DNA: TGTGCCAGCAGCCTTCGACTAGCGGGAGATGTGAATGAGCAGTTCTTC
CDR3 protein: CASSLRLAGDVNEQFF

D gene: .
V gene: TRBV15
J gene: TRBJ2-6
clone size: .
CDR3 DNA: TGTGCCACCAGCAGACCCCGTGACAGTCACTCTGGGGCCAACGTCCTGACTTTC
CDR3 protein: CATSRPRDSHSGANVLTF

D gene: .
V gene: TRBV29-1
J gene: TRBJ2-1
clone size: .
CDR3 DNA: TGCAGCGTTGAAGATCGTTATGAGCAGTTCTTC
CDR3 protein: CSVEDRYEQFF

D gene: .
V gene: TRBV19
J gene: TRBJ1-1
clone size: many
CDR3 DNA: TGTGCCAGTAGTATGGGACAGAACACTGAAGCTTTCTTT
CDR3 protein: CASSMGQNTEAFF

D gene: TRBD1
V gene: TRBV7-2
J gene: TRBJ2-5
clone size: few
CDR3 DNA: TGTGCCAGCAGAGAGGACAGGGTCGCGACCCAGTACTTC
CDR3 protein: CASREDRVATQYF

D gene: TRBD1
V gene: TRBV20-1
J gene: TRBJ1-3
clone size: .
CDR3 DNA: TGCAGTGCCCGGGACAGGGCGCGAAACACCATATATTTT
CDR3 protein: CSARDRARNTIYF

D gene: .
V gene: TRBV7-9
J gene: TRBJ2-5
clone size: few
CDR3 DNA: TGTGCCAGCAGCTTGGATCTTGGGACGGACCGTCAAGAGACCCAGTACTTC
CDR3 protein: CASSLDLGTDRQETQYF

D gene: TRBD1
V gene: TRBV6-1
J gene: TRBJ2-1
clone size: .
CDR3 DNA: TGTGCCAGCAGTGAACCAAACAGGGGAGTCAATGAGCAGTTCTTC
CDR3 protein: CASSEPNRGVNEQFF

D gene: TRBD1
V gene: TRBV15
J gene: TRBJ2-5
clone size: .
CDR3 DNA: TGTGCCACCAGCTTACGGACAGGGGAGGAGACCCAGTACTTC
CDR3 protein: CATSLRTGEETQYF

D gene: .
V gene: TRBV19
J gene: TRBJ2-7
clone size: .
CDR3 DNA: TGTGCCAGTAGTATAGATGGTGGGAGGTCCTACGAGCAGTACTTC
CDR3 protein: CASSIDGGRSYEQYF

D gene: .
V gene: TRBV29-1
J gene: TRBJ1-1
clone size: few
CDR3 DNA: TGCAGCGCCCGTAGCGGGGGGTGGACTGAAGCTTTCTTT
CDR3 protein: CSARSGGWTEAFF

D gene: TRBD1
V gene: TRBV5-1
J gene: TRBJ1-4
clone size: .
CDR3 DNA: TGCGCCAGCAGCGGGGACAGGGCTGAAAAACTGTTTTTT
CDR3 protein: CASSGDRAEKLFF

D gene: TRBD2
V gene: TRBV12-3/TRBV12-4
J gene: TRBJ2-1
clone size: many
CDR3 DNA: TGTGCCAGCAGTCCCGGGACTAGCGGGACTTATGAGCAGTTCTTC
CDR3 protein: CASSPGTSGTYEQFF

D gene: .
V gene: TRBV12-3/TRBV12-4
J gene: TRBJ1-1
clone size: many
CDR3 DNA: TGTGCCAGCAGTCCGGAATGGTACACTGAAGCTTTCTTT
CDR3 protein: CASSPEWYTEAFF

D gene: .
V gene: TRBV28
J gene: TRBJ1-1
clone size: many
CDR3 DNA: TGTGCCAGCAGTTTCAGACGAGGCGGCACTGAAGCTTTCTTT
CDR3 protein: CASSFRRGGTEAFF

D gene: TRBD1
V gene: TRBV6-1
J gene: TRBJ1-1
clone size: few
CDR3 DNA: TGTGCCAGCAGCCCGGGACAGCCTTGGAACACTGAAGCTTTCTTT
CDR3 protein: CASSPGQPWNTEAFF

D gene: TRBD1
V gene: TRBV5-8
J gene: TRBJ2-3
clone size: .
CDR3 DNA: TGTGCCAGCAGCTTTCGACAGGGAACAGATACGCAGTATTTT
CDR3 protein: CASSFRQGTDTQYF

D gene: .
V gene: TRBV7-9
J gene: TRBJ2-1
clone size: once
CDR3 DNA: TGTGCCAGCAGCTTGGCCCCCCGGGATCGTTACAATGAGCAGTTCTTC
CDR3 protein: CASSLAPRDRYNEQFF

D gene: .
V gene: TRBV10-3
J gene: TRBJ1-2
clone size: .
CDR3 DNA: TGTGCCATCAGAATCTCAGGTGGAAACTATGGCTACACCTTC
CDR3 protein: CAIRISGGNYGYTF

D gene: .
V gene: TRBV28
J gene: TRBJ2-1
clone size: many
CDR3 DNA: TGTGCCACCGAGAAAGGGGATGAGCAGTTCTTC
CDR3 protein: CATEKGDEQFF

D gene: TRBD1
V gene: TRBV27
J gene: TRBJ1-6
clone size: few
CDR3 DNA: TGTGCCAGCAGTCGGGACAGAAATTTGAATTCACCCCTCCACTTT
CDR3 protein: CASSRDRNLNSPLHF

D gene: .
V gene: TRBV2
J gene: TRBJ2-5
clone size: many
CDR3 DNA: TGTGCCTCCAGGGACGGGGCCCAGTACTTC
CDR3 protein: CASRDGAQYF

D gene: .
V gene: TRBV28
J gene: TRBJ1-5
clone size: many
CDR3 DNA: TGTGCCGTCCTGGGTGCGGACCGCAATCAGCCCCAGCATTTT
CDR3 protein: CAVLGADRNQPQHF

D gene: .
V gene: TRBV9
J gene: TRBJ1-2
clone size: .
CDR3 DNA: TGTGCCAGCAGCCCCCACCTGGTAAACTATGGCTACACCTTC
CDR3 protein: CASSPHLVNYGYTF